This entry is about one TCR beta chain. Per the authors' pipeline: Counts of nucleated cells, estimated from reference gene primer amplification, were obtained. This table comes from immunoSEQ multiplex PCR, and its TCRdb copy is limited to in-frame clones, with some not included. The D gene and trimming were derived from the DNA, and the V and J assignments and clone size from that table. The table shows some 120,000 clones, with about 84% occurring only once. This record belongs to a study of blood T cell repertoires in COVID-19. Study at large: Some COVID-19 samples were acute and others convalescent; all came from the United States, Italy and Spain. Sources were T cells, B-cell-depleted T cells, or PBMCs; the material itself was cDNA or gDNA.

Per the germline V gene, CDR1 is LGHDT and CDR2 is YNNKEL (reference sequence). This CDR3 has 15 amino acids. Trimming removed 5 bases at V and 4 bases at J, with 15 bases between. The chain employs TRBV3-1 (or the pseudogene TRBV3-2) and TRBJ2-1, with a weak D call TRBD2 (6 bases). Sample: peripheral blood. The origin of this receptor is a man in his 60s with acute or convalescent COVID-19. The CDR3 protein is CASSSRDFHYNEQFF. CDR3 DNA: TGTGCCAGCAGCAGCCGGGACTTCCATTACAATGAGCAGTTCTTC.